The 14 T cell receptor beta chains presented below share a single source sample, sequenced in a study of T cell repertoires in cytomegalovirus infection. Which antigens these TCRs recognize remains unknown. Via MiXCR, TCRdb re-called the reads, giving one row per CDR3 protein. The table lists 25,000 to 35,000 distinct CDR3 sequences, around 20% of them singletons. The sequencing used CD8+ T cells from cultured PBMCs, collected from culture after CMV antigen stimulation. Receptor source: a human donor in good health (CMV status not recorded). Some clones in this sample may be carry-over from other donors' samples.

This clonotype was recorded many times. The CDR3 loop is CSVEAPVGVNNEQFF. The CDR3 bases are TGCAGCGTTGAGGCTCCAGTGGGGGTTAACAATGAGCAGTTCTTC. The chain combines TRBV29-1 with TRBJ2-1; possibly TRBD1 or TRBD2 for D (5 bases each). CDR1 and CDR2 (germline): SQVTM, ANQGSEA. Trimming pared 3 bases from V and 5 bases from J, leaving 17 bases between. The CDR3 runs 15 residues.

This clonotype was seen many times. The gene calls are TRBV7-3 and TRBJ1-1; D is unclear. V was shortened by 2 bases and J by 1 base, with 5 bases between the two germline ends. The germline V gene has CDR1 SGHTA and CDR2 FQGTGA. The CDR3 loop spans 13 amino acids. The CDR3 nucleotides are TGTGCCAGCAGCTTATCGGCGAACACTGAAGCTTTCTTT. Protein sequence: CASSLSANTEAFF.

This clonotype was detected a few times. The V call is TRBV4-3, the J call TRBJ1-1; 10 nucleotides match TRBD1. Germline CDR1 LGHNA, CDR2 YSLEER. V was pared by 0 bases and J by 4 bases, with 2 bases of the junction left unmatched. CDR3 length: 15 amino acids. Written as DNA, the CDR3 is TGCGCCAGCAGCCAAGATTGGACAGGGGGCACTGAAGCTTTCTTT. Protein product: CASSQDWTGGTEAFF.

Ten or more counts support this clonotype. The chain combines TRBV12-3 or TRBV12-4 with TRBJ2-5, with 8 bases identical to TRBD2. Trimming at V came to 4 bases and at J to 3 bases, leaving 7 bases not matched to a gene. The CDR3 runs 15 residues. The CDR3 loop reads CASSSSGTRKETQYF. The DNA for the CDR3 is TGTGCCAGCAGTTCTTCCGGGACTAGAAAAGAGACCCAGTACTTC.

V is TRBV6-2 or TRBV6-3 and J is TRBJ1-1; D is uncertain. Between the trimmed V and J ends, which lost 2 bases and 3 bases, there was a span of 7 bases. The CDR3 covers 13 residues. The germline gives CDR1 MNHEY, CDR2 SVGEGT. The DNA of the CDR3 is TGTGCCAGCAGTTACACGGGATACACTGAAGCTTTCTTT. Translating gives CASSYTGYTEAFF.

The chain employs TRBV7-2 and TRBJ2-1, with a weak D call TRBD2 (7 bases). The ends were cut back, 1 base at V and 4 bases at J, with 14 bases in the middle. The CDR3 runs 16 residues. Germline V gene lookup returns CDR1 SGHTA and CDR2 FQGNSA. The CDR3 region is CASSLVAGALYNEQFF. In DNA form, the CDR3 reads TGTGCCAGCAGCTTAGTGGCGGGGGCGTTATACAATGAGCAGTTCTTC.

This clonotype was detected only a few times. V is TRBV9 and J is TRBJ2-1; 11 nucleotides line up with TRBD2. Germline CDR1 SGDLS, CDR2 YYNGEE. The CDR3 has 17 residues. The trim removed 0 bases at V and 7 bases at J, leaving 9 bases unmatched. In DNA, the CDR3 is TGTGCCAGCAGCGTAGGGGGGTGGGCTAGCGGGGGGAATGAGCAGTTCTTC. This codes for CASSVGGWASGGNEQFF.

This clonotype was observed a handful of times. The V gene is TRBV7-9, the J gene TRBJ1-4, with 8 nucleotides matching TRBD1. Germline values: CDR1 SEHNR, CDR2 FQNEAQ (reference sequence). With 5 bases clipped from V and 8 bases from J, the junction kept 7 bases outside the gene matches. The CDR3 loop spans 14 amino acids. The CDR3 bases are TGTGCCAGCAGCCCGACAGGGGTGGCGGAAAAACTGTTTTTT. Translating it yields CASSPTGVAEKLFF.

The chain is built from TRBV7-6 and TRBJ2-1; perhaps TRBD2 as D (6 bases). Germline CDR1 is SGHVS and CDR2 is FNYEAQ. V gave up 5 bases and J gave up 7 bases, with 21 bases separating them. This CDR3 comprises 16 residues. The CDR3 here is CASSVVGGAFLNEQFF. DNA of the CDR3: TGTGCCAGCAGCGTAGTTGGCGGGGCGTTCTTGAATGAGCAGTTCTTC.

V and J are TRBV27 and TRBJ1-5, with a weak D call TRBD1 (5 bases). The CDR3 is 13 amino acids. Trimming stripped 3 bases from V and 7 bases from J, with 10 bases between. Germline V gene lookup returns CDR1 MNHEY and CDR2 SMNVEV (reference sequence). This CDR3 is CASSFQGDQPQHF. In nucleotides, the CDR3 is TGTGCCAGCAGTTTTCAGGGAGACCAGCCCCAGCATTTT.

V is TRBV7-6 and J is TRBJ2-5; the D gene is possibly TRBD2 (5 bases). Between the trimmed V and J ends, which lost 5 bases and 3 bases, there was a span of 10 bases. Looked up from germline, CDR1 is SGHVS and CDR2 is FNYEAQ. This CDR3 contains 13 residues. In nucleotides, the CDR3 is TGTGCCAGCAGCCCTAGAGGGAAAGAGACCCAGTACTTC. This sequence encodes CASSPRGKETQYF.

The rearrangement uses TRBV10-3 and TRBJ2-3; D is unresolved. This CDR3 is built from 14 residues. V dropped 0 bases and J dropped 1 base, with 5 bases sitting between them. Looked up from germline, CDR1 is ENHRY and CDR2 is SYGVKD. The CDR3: CAISESIGTDTQYF. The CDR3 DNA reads TGTGCCATCAGTGAGTCTATTGGCACAGATACGCAGTATTTT.

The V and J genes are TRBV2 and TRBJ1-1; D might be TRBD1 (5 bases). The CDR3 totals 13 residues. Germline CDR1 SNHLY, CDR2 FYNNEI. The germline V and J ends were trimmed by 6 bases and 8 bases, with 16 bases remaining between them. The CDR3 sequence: CASSRTFRGEAFF. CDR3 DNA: TGTGCCAGCAGCAGGACATTCCGAGGGGAAGCTTTCTTT. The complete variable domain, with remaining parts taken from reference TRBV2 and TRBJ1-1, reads EPEVTQTPSHQVTQMGQEVILRCVPISNHLYFYWYRQILGQKVEFLVSFYNNEISEKSEIFDDQFSVERPDGSNFTLKIRSTKLEDSAMYFCASSRTFRGEAFFGQGTRLTVV.

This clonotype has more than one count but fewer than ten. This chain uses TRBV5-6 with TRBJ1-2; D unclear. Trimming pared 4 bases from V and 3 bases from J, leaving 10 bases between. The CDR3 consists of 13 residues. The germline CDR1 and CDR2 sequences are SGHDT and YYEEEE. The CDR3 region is CASSVTEYYGYTF. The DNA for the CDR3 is TGTGCCAGCAGCGTAACAGAATACTATGGCTACACCTTC. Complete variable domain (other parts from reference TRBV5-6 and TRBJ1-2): DAGVTQSPTHLIKTRGQQVTLRCSPKSGHDTVSWYQQALGQGPQFIFQYYEEEERQRGNFPDRFSGHQFPNYSSELNVNALLLGDSALYLCASSVTEYYGYTFGSGTRLTVV.